Listed below are T cell receptor beta chains from one sample, sequenced in a study of CD8 T cells in Susac syndrome. Via MiXCR, TCRdb re-called the immunoSEQ multiplex PCR reads, giving one row per CDR3 protein. The profile shows over 100,000 distinct CDR3 sequences, nearly 95% of them singletons. Sequencing was carried out using CD4+ T cells from PBMCs. These receptor sequences come from a human donor in good health. Both conserved end residues are part of each CDR3. Fields, in order: V gene, D gene, clone size, J gene, CDR3 protein, CDR3 DNA. D genes are given only for firm matches. Rows may omit the clone size; those that give it use once, few, many or a size class.

v_call: TRBV7-2; d_call: -; clone_size: -; j_call: TRBJ2-7; cdr3_aa: CASSRTTGSVEQYF; cdr3_nt: TGTGCCAGCAGTCGTACCACAGGGTCCGTCGAGCAGTACTTC
v_call: TRBV7-2; d_call: TRBD1; clone_size: -; j_call: TRBJ1-2; cdr3_aa: CASSSSRDRINYGYTF; cdr3_nt: TGTGCCAGCAGCTCTAGTAGGGACAGAATTAACTATGGCTACACCTTC
v_call: TRBV7-2; d_call: -; clone_size: -; j_call: TRBJ1-1; cdr3_aa: CASNAGDFGTEAFF; cdr3_nt: TGTGCCAGCAACGCAGGGGACTTTGGCACTGAAGCTTTCTTT
v_call: TRBV20-1; d_call: -; clone_size: -; j_call: TRBJ1-1; cdr3_aa: CSAIPLSTVEAFF; cdr3_nt: TGCAGTGCTATCCCCCTCAGTACGGTAGAAGCTTTCTTT
v_call: TRBV29-1; d_call: -; clone_size: -; j_call: TRBJ1-2; cdr3_aa: CSGRDQGGYTF; cdr3_nt: TGCAGCGGCAGGGATCAGGGTGGCTACACCTTC
v_call: TRBV14; d_call: -; clone_size: -; j_call: TRBJ2-7; cdr3_aa: CASSQASATYEQYF; cdr3_nt: TGTGCCAGCAGCCAAGCTAGCGCTACCTACGAGCAGTACTTC
v_call: TRBV7-2; d_call: -; clone_size: -; j_call: TRBJ2-1; cdr3_aa: CASSLGAGNYNEQFF; cdr3_nt: TGTGCCAGCAGCTTAGGGGCGGGGAATTACAATGAGCAGTTCTTC
v_call: TRBV7-2; d_call: TRBD1; clone_size: -; j_call: TRBJ1-5; cdr3_aa: CASSPGQAYSNQPQHF; cdr3_nt: TGTGCCAGCAGCCCCGGACAGGCTTATAGCAATCAGCCCCAGCATTTT
v_call: TRBV12-5; d_call: TRBD1; clone_size: -; j_call: TRBJ2-1; cdr3_aa: CASGLAKGTGRSYNEQFF; cdr3_nt: TGTGCTAGTGGTTTGGCCAAGGGGACAGGGCGCTCCTACAATGAGCAGTTCTTC
v_call: TRBV5-6; d_call: TRBD1; clone_size: -; j_call: TRBJ1-1; cdr3_aa: CASSLNRGVLFEAFF; cdr3_nt: TGTGCCAGCAGCCTCAACAGGGGAGTCCTGTTTGAAGCTTTCTTT
v_call: TRBV29-1; d_call: TRBD1; clone_size: -; j_call: TRBJ2-1; cdr3_aa: CSVEKDRANEQFF; cdr3_nt: TGCAGCGTTGAAAAGGACAGGGCCAATGAGCAGTTCTTC
v_call: TRBV7-2; d_call: TRBD1; clone_size: -; j_call: TRBJ2-7; cdr3_aa: CASSADRDLYEQYF; cdr3_nt: TGTGCCAGCAGCGCCGACAGGGACCTCTACGAGCAGTACTTC
v_call: TRBV3-1; d_call: -; clone_size: -; j_call: TRBJ2-7; cdr3_aa: CASSLPHAYEQYF; cdr3_nt: TGTGCCAGCAGCCTCCCCCACGCCTACGAGCAGTACTTC
v_call: TRBV5-8; d_call: -; clone_size: -; j_call: TRBJ2-7; cdr3_aa: CASSLDRDRYEQYF; cdr3_nt: TGTGCCAGCAGCTTGGATAGAGATAGATACGAGCAGTACTTC
v_call: TRBV4-3; d_call: -; clone_size: once; j_call: TRBJ1-3; cdr3_aa: CASSQDAGSSGNTIYF; cdr3_nt: TGCGCCAGCAGCCAAGATGCGGGGTCGTCTGGAAACACCATATATTTT
v_call: TRBV9; d_call: -; clone_size: -; j_call: TRBJ1-6; cdr3_aa: CASSASGQNGSPLHF; cdr3_nt: TGTGCCAGCAGCGCGTCAGGACAAAACGGCTCACCCCTCCACTTT
v_call: TRBV6-2/TRBV6-3; d_call: -; clone_size: -; j_call: TRBJ1-5; cdr3_aa: CASSYGTGAEYSNQPQHF; cdr3_nt: TGTGCCAGCAGTTACGGTACAGGAGCAGAATATAGCAATCAGCCCCAGCATTTT
v_call: TRBV3-1; d_call: -; clone_size: -; j_call: TRBJ1-2; cdr3_aa: CASSQGSRNYGYTF; cdr3_nt: TGTGCCAGCAGCCAAGGATCACGGAACTATGGCTACACCTTC
v_call: TRBV3-1; d_call: -; clone_size: -; j_call: TRBJ2-1; cdr3_aa: CASSRIQRGWSAGDEQFF; cdr3_nt: TGTGCCAGCAGCCGAATTCAGAGGGGTTGGTCAGCGGGCGATGAGCAGTTCTTC
v_call: TRBV10-3; d_call: TRBD1; clone_size: -; j_call: TRBJ2-4; cdr3_aa: CAISGVQGDIQYF; cdr3_nt: TGTGCCATCAGTGGGGTCCAGGGGGACATTCAGTACTTC
v_call: TRBV12-3/TRBV12-4; d_call: TRBD1; clone_size: -; j_call: TRBJ2-2; cdr3_aa: CASRDRGAVSGELFF; cdr3_nt: TGTGCCAGCAGGGACAGGGGTGCCGTGAGCGGGGAGCTGTTTTTT
v_call: TRBV6-2/TRBV6-3; d_call: TRBD1; clone_size: -; j_call: TRBJ1-5; cdr3_aa: CASSPRTGGPNQPQHF; cdr3_nt: TGTGCCAGCAGTCCCCGGACAGGGGGCCCGAATCAGCCCCAGCATTTT
v_call: TRBV20-1; d_call: -; clone_size: -; j_call: TRBJ1-5; cdr3_aa: CSAREGSTHQPQHF; cdr3_nt: TGCAGTGCTAGAGAAGGCAGTACCCATCAGCCCCAGCATTTT
v_call: TRBV13; d_call: -; clone_size: -; j_call: TRBJ2-1; cdr3_aa: CVSSPIGAYNEQFF; cdr3_nt: TGTGTCAGCAGCCCCATAGGGGCGTACAATGAGCAGTTCTTC